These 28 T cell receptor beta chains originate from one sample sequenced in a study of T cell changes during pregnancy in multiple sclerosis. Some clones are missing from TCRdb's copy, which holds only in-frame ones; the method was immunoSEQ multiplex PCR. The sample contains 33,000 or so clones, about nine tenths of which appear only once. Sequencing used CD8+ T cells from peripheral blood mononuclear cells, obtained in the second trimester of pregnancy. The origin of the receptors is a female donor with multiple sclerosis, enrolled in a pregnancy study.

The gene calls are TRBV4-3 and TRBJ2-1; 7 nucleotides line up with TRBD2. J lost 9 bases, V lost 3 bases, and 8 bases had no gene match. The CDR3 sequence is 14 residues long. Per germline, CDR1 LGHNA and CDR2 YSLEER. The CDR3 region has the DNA TGCGCCAGCAGCCACTCGGGAGGAAGCATTGAGCAGTTCTTC. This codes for CASSHSGGSIEQFF.

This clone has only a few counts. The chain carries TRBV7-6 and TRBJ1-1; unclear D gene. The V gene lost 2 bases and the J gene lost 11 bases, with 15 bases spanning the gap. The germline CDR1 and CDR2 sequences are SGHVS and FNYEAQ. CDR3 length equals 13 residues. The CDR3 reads CASSLTLGRSAFF. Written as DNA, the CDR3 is TGTGCCAGCAGCTTAACTCTCGGGAGATCGGCTTTCTTT.

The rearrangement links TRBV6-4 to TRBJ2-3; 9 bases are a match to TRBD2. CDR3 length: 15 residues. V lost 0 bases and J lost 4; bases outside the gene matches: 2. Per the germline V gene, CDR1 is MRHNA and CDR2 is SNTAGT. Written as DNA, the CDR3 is TGTGCCAGCAGTGACTCTGGCGGGGGGGCAGATACGCAGTATTTT. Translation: CASSDSGGGADTQYF.

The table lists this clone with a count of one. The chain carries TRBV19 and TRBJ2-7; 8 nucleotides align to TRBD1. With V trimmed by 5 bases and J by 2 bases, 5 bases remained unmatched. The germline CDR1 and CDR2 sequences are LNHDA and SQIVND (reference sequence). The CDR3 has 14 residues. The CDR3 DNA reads TGTGCCAGTAGTTCCGGGACAGGAGCCTACGAGCAGTACTTC. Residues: CASSSGTGAYEQYF. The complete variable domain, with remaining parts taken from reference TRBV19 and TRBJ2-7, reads DGGITQSPKYLFRKEGQNVTLSCEQNLNHDAMYWYRQDPGQGLRLIYYSQIVNDFQKGDIAEGYSVSREKKESFPLTVTSAQKNPTAFYLCASSSGTGAYEQYFGPGTRLTVT.

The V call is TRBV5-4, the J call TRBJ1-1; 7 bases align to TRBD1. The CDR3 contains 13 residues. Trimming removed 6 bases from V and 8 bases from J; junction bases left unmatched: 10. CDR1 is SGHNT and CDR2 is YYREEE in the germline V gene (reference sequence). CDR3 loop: CASTRVGGGEAFF. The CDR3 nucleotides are TGTGCCAGCACCAGGGTAGGGGGCGGGGAAGCTTTCTTT. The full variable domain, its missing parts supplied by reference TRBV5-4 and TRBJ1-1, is ETGVTQSPTHLIKTRGQQVTLRCSSQSGHNTVSWYQQALGQGPQFIFQYYREEENGRGNFPPRFSGLQFPNYSSELNVNALELDDSALYLCASTRVGGGEAFFGQGTRLTVV.

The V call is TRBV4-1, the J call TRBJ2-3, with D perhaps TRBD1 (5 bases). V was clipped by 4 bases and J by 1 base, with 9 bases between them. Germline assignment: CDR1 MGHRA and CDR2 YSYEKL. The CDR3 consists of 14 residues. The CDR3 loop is CASSPPQGTDTQYF. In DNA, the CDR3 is TGCGCCAGCAGCCCACCACAGGGCACAGATACGCAGTATTTT.

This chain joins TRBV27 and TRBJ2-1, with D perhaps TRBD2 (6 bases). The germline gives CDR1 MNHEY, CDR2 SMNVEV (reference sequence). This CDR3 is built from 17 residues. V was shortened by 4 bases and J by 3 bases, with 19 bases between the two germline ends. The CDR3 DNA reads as TGTGCCAGCAGTTCTTCTAGCGTAGGGAGCATCTACAATGAGCAGTTCTTC. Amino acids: CASSSSSVGSIYNEQFF.

CDR3 sequence: CASSPKRDRVLYGYTF. The CDR3 region has the DNA TGTGCCAGCAGCCCCAAGCGGGACAGGGTGCTATATGGCTACACCTTC. V and J are TRBV7-8 and TRBJ1-2, with TRBD1 matching over 9 bases. The germline V gene encodes CDR1 SGHVS and CDR2 FQNEAQ. This CDR3 is 16 amino acids long. V lost 5 bases to trimming and J lost 5 bases; unmatched junction nucleotides: 12.

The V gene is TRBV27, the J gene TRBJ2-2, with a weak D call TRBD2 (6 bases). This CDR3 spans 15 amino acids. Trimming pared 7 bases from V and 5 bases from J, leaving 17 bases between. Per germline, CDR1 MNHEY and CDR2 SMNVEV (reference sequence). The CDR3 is CASTFSGAGTGELFF. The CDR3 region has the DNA TGTGCCAGCACCTTTTCCGGGGCGGGGACCGGGGAGCTGTTTTTT.

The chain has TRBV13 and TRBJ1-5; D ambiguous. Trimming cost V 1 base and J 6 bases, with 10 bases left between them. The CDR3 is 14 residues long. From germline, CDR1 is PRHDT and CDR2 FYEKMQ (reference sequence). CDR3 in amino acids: CASSLAGSAQPQHF. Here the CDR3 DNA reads TGTGCCAGCAGCTTAGCGGGATCGGCTCAGCCCCAGCATTTT. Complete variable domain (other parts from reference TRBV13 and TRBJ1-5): AAGVIQSPRHLIKEKRETATLKCYPIPRHDTVYWYQQGPGQDPQFLISFYEKMQSDKGSIPDRFSAQQFSDYHSELNMSSLELGDSALYFCASSLAGSAQPQHFGDGTRLSIL.

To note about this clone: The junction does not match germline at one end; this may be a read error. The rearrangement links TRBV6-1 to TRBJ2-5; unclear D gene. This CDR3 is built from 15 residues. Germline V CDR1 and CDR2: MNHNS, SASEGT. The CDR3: CASGEGLAVQETQYF. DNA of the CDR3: TGTGCCAGCGGTGAAGGGCTGGCGGTTCAAGAGACCCAGTACTTC.

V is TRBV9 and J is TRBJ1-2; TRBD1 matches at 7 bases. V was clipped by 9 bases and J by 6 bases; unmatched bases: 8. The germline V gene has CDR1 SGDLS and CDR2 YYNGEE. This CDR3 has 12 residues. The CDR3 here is CATPGQTNGYTF. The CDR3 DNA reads TGTGCCACCCCGGGACAGACCAATGGCTACACCTTC.

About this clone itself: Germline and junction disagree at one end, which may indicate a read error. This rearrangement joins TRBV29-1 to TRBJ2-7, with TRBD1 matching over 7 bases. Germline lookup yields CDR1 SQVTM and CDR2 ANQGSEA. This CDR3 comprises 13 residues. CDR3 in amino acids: CSAMDRTSYGQYF. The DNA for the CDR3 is TGCAGCGCCATGGACAGGACTTCCTACGGGCAGTACTTC.

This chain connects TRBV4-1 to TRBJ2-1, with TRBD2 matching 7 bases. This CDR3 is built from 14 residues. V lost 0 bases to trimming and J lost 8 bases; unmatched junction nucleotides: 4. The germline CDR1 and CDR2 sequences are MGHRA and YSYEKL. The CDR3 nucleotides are TGCGCCAGCAGCCAAGAGGGACTATCCCATGAGCAGTTCTTC. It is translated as CASSQEGLSHEQFF.

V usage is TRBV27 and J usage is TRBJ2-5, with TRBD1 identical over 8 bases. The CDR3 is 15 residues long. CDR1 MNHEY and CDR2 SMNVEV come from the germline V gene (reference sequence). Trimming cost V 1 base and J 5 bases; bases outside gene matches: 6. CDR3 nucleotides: TGTGCCAGCAGTTTATGGGGGACAGGCGGGGAGACCCAGTACTTC. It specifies CASSLWGTGGETQYF.

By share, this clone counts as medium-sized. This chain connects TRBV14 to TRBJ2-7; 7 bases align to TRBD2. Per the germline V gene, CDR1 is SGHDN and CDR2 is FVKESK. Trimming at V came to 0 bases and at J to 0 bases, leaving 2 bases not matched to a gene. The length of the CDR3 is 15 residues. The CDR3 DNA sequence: TGTGCCAGCAGCCAAGATCGACTAGCCTCCTACGAGCAGTACTTC. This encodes CASSQDRLASYEQYF.

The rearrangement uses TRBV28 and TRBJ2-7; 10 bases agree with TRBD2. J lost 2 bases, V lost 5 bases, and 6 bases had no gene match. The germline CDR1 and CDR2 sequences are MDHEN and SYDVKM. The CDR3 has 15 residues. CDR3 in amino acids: CASSAGLAVTYEQYF. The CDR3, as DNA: TGTGCCAGCAGTGCTGGACTAGCGGTGACCTACGAGCAGTACTTC.

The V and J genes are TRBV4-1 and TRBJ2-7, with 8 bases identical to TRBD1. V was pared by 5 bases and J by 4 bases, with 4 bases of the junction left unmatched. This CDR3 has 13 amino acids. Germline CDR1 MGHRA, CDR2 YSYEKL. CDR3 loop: CASSTNRGYEQYF. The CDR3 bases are TGCGCCAGCAGCACCAACAGGGGGTACGAGCAGTACTTC.

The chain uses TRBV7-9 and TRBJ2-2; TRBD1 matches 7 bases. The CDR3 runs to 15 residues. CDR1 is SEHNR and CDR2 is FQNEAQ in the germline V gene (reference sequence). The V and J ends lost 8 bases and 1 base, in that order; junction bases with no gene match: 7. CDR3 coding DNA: TGTGCCAGCTGGGACAGCCTTGAGAACACCGGGGAGCTGTTTTTT. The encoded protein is CASWDSLENTGELFF.

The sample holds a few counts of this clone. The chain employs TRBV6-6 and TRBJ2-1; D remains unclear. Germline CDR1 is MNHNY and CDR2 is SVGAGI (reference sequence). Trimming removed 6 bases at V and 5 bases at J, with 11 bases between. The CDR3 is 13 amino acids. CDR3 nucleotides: TGTGCCAGCAGCCCTAATGAAAACAATGAGCAGTTCTTC. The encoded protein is CASSPNENNEQFF.

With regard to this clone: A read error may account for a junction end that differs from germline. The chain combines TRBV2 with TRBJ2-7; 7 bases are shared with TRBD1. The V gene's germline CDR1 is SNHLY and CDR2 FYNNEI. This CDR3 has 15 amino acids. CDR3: CASSEGLGGGYEQYF. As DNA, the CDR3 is TGTGCCAGCAGCGAAGGATTAGGGGGCGGCTACGAGCAGTACTTC.

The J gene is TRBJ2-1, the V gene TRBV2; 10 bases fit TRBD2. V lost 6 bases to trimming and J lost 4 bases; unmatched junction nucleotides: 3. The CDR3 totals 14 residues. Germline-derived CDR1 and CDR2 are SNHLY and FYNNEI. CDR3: CASRGLADYNEQFF. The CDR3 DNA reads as TGTGCCAGCAGAGGACTAGCGGATTACAATGAGCAGTTCTTC.

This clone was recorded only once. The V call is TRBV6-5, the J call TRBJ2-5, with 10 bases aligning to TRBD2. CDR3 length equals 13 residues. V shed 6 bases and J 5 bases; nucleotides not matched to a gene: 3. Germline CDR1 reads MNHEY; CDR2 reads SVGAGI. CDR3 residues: CASRPSGSETQYF. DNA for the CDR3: TGTGCCAGCAGACCTAGCGGGAGTGAGACCCAGTACTTC.

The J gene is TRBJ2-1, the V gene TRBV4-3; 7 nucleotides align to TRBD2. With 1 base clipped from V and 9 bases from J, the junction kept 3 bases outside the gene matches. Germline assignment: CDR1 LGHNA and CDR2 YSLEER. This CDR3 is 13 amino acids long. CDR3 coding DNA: TGCGCCAGCAGCCAAGGGGGGGGAAGTGAGCAGTTCTTC. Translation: CASSQGGGSEQFF.

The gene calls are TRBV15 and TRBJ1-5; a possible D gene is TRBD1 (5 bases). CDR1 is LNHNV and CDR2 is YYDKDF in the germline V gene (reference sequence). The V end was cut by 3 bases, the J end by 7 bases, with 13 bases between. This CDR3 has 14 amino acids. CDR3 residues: CATSSGREEQPQHF. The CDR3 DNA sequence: TGTGCCACCAGCAGTGGCAGGGAAGAACAGCCCCAGCATTTT.

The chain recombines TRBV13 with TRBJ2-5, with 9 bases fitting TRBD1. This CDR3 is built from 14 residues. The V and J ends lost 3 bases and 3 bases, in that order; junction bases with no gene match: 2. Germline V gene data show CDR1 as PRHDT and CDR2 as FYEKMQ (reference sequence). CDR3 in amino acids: CASSFRDREETQYF. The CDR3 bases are TGTGCCAGCAGCTTCCGGGACAGGGAAGAGACCCAGTACTTC.

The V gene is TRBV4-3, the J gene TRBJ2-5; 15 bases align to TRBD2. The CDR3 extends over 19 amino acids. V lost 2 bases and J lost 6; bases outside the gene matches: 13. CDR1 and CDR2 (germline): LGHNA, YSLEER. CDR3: CASSQTGLAGGGPSKTQYF. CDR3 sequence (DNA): TGCGCCAGCAGCCAAACGGGACTAGCGGGGGGAGGCCCGAGTAAGACCCAGTACTTC.

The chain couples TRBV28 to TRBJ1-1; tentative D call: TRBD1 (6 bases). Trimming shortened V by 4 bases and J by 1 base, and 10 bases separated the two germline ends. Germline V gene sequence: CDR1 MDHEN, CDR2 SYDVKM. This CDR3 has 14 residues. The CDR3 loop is CASSSWTENTEAFF. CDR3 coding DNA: TGTGCCAGCAGTTCCTGGACAGAGAACACTGAAGCTTTCTTT.